The clone carrying this TCR beta chain was observed a few times. This sample stems from a study of identical twins. Trimming pared 4 bases from V and 0 bases from J, leaving 5 bases between. The CDR3 is 13 residues long. CDR1 and CDR2 (germline): SGHRS, YFSETQ. TCRdb ran MiXCR on the 5' RACE reads and lists one entry per CDR3 protein. The data show hundreds of thousands of distinct CDR3 sequences, 6.1% seen once. The specimen was naive T cells sorted from blood. This chain connects TRBV5-1 to TRBJ2-4; D unresolved. The source of this sequence is a man aged 18 to 29 in good health. In DNA form, the CDR3 reads TGCGCCAGCAGCCTCGAAGCCAAAAACATTCAGTACTTC. This encodes CASSLEAKNIQYF.